This paragraph reports one T cell receptor beta chain. Its target is unknown. The record originates from a study of T cell responses to AZD1222 COVID-19 vaccine. Overall study results and limits: Nearly half of spike-specific TCRs reportedly target variant regions that are unmutated in the B.1.351 and B.1.1.7 variants.

Germline V gene lookup returns CDR1 MNHEY and CDR2 SVGAGI. This CDR3 has 13 amino acids. With 8 bases clipped from V and 2 bases from J, the junction kept 2 bases outside the gene matches. Data came from immunoSEQ multiplex PCR; TCRdb stores just in-frame clones and leaves some out. This table has approximately 170,000 clones, around 91% appearing once. The sample here was peripheral blood, taken on day 0 of AZD1222 vaccination. The sequence was collected from an adult in good health. This sequence joins TRBV6-5 and TRBJ2-4, with 8 nucleotides matching TRBD1. The CDR3, as DNA: TGTGCCAGCCAGGGGGCGCCCAAAAACATTCAGTACTTC. This sequence encodes CASQGAPKNIQYF.